This TCR beta chain was identified in a study of T cell repertoires in cytomegalovirus infection. For the study at large: Based on public TCR beta signatures, there were indications of CMV infection and of a matching HLA type.

In germline, CDR1 is SGHTA, CDR2 FQGNSA. The CDR3 has 14 amino acids. V lost 3 bases, J lost 4 bases, and 10 bases lay in between. TCRdb redid the calling of the reads with MiXCR, one entry per CDR3 protein. This repertoire shows approximately 500,000 distinct CDR3 sequences, approximately 11% found once; its top ten account for around 9.6%. This clonotype showed up many times. The source of this sequence is a human donor in good health (CMV status not recorded). Some clones in this sample may be carry-over from other donors' samples. Material for sequencing was PBMCs. V gene TRBV7-2 combines with J gene TRBJ2-1; D is uncertain. The CDR3 bases are TGTGCCAGCAGCTTGGGCGGATTTTACAATGAGCAGTTCTTC. Protein product: CASSLGGFYNEQFF.